These T cell receptor beta chains were read from a single sample in a study of human T cells and chemical hapten exposure. TCRdb analysed the reads with MiXCR anew, one entry per CDR3 protein. The repertoire holds around 120,000 distinct CDR3 sequences, with approximately 9% as singletons. Source material: whole blood. Source of these receptors: a human donor in good health. Some clones in this sample may be carry-over from other donors' samples. Both conserved end residues are part of each CDR3. D genes are given only for firm matches. Expanded clones get a size class; other rows say once, few or many, or leave the size out.

TRBV4-3	15	TRBJ1-1	many	NA	TGCGCCAGCAGCCAAACGGGGACATTGAACACTGAAGCTTTCTTT	CASSQTGTLNTEAFF
TRBV7-9	16	TRBJ2-2	many	NA	TGTGCCAGCAGCTTAGAGTCGTGGGGGAACACCGGGGAGCTGTTTTTT	CASSLESWGNTGELFF
TRBV13	15	TRBJ2-7	NA	TRBD1	TGTGCCAGCAGCTTAGTGGGACAGGGGGCAAAAGAGCAGTACTTC	CASSLVGQGAKEQYF
TRBV7-9	19	TRBJ2-1	few	TRBD2	TGTGCCAGCAGCTTAGCGCGAGCGGGAGGGTTTAGCTCCTACAATGAGCAGTTCTTC	CASSLARAGGFSSYNEQFF
TRBV5-6	15	TRBJ2-7	few	NA	TGTGCCAGCAGCTTCCCGGGACGGAACGGATACGAGCAGTACTTC	CASSFPGRNGYEQYF
TRBV2	16	TRBJ2-5	many	TRBD1	TGTGCCAGCAGTGAACACGGGACAGGGTTCCAAGAGACCCAGTACTTC	CASSEHGTGFQETQYF
TRBV7-9	15	TRBJ2-1	many	TRBD2	TGTGCCAGCAGCCTAGCGGGGGATTTTCACAATGAGCAGTTCTTC	CASSLAGDFHNEQFF
TRBV27	14	TRBJ1-5	few	NA	TGTGCCAGCAGTTTAAGTCAAGGGGTTCAGCCCCAGCATTTT	CASSLSQGVQPQHF
TRBV7-2	14	TRBJ2-1	NA	NA	TGTGCCAGCAGCCCCCGGCGGGGCTACAATGAGCAGTTCTTC	CASSPRRGYNEQFF
TRBV6-5	15	TRBJ2-1	few	TRBD2	TGTGCCAGCAGGGTTAGCGGGGGGACCCCCAATGAGCAGTTCTTC	CASRVSGGTPNEQFF
TRBV2	15	TRBJ1-4	many	TRBD1	TGTGCCAGCAGCCCGGACAGGGCGAATAATGAAAAACTGTTTTTT	CASSPDRANNEKLFF
TRBV12-3/TRBV12-4	13	TRBJ1-5	NA	NA	TGTGCCAGCAGCCACAGTTTAGGTCAGCCCCAGCATTTT	CASSHSLGQPQHF
TRBV7-2	15	TRBJ2-1	many	NA	TGTGCCAGCAGCTTAGACGTTAGCTGGAGTAATGAGCAGTTCTTC	CASSLDVSWSNEQFF
TRBV10-3	20	TRBJ2-3	NA	TRBD2	TGTGCCATCAGTGAGTCAGCGGGGACTAGCGGGAGGTGGAGCACAGATACGCAGTATTTT	CAISESAGTSGRWSTDTQYF
TRBV5-1	15	TRBJ2-1	many	TRBD1	TGCGCCAGCAGCTTCACAGGGGTTTCCTACAATGAGCAGTTCTTC	CASSFTGVSYNEQFF
TRBV27	16	TRBJ1-2	NA	NA	TGTGCCAGCAGTCCACAAGGACAGACCCATAACTATGGCTACACCTTC	CASSPQGQTHNYGYTF
TRBV29-1	13	TRBJ2-2	many	NA	TGCAGCGTTGAAGATACCTACACCGGGGAGCTGTTTTTT	CSVEDTYTGELFF
TRBV6-5	11	TRBJ2-7	NA	NA	TGTGCCAGCAGAAGTAGTCGGGAGCAGTACTTC	CASRSSREQYF
TRBV20-1	14	TRBJ2-3	few	NA	TGCAGTGCTAGGTCAGGGGGGACCACAGATACGCAGTATTTT	CSARSGGTTDTQYF
TRBV29-1	17	TRBJ2-4	NA	TRBD2	TGCAGCGTTGAAGTGGCTAGCGGGGGGCTAGCCAAAAACATTCAGTACTTC	CSVEVASGGLAKNIQYF
TRBV12-3/TRBV12-4	12	TRBJ1-1	NA	NA	TGTGCCAGCAGCCGCCGGGACACTGAAGCTTTCTTT	CASSRRDTEAFF
TRBV5-1	16	TRBJ2-3	many	NA	TGCGCCAGCAGCTTGGCGTATAGCGGCCTCACAGATACGCAGTATTTT	CASSLAYSGLTDTQYF
TRBV7-9	15	TRBJ1-5	many	NA	TGTGCCAGCAGCTTAGGGGGAAACAGCAATCAGCCCCAGCATTTT	CASSLGGNSNQPQHF
TRBV5-1	14	TRBJ2-3	many	TRBD1	TGCGCCAGCACGCGGGACAGGGCCACAGATACGCAGTATTTT	CASTRDRATDTQYF
TRBV27	17	TRBJ1-4	few	TRBD1	TGTGCCAGCAGTTTTTTCGGACAGGGGGCGGCCGGTGAAAAACTGTTTTTT	CASSFFGQGAAGEKLFF
TRBV29-1	12	TRBJ1-5	many	NA	TGCAGCGTTGCGGTGGAGAATCAGCCCCAGCATTTT	CSVAVENQPQHF
TRBV12-3/TRBV12-4	14	TRBJ1-1	few	NA	TGTGCCAGCAGTCTTCGGGCCACCTCCAATGAAGCTTTCTTT	CASSLRATSNEAFF
TRBV10-3	11	TRBJ2-7	many	NA	TGTGCCATCAGTGCAGGGGCCGAGCAGTACTTC	CAISAGAEQYF
TRBV5-1	15	TRBJ2-7	NA	TRBD2	TGCGCCAGCAGGGAGGGACTAGCGGGGTCCTACGAGCAGTACTTC	CASREGLAGSYEQYF
TRBV5-6	15	TRBJ2-3	NA	NA	TGTGCCAGCAGCTTCGAAGGGAATGTCCCAGATACGCAGTATTTT	CASSFEGNVPDTQYF
TRBV7-7	18	TRBJ2-1	NA	TRBD2	TGTGCCAGCAGCTTGGGCCTAGCGGGGACCGTCTCCTACAATGAGCAGTTCTTC	CASSLGLAGTVSYNEQFF
TRBV12-5	14	TRBJ1-1	NA	NA	TGTGCTAGTGGTTTGGTACAGACCCACACTGAAGCTTTCTTT	CASGLVQTHTEAFF
TRBV15	15	TRBJ2-3	few	NA	TGTGCCACCAGCAGAGGGGCTAGCGGCACAGATACGCAGTATTTT	CATSRGASGTDTQYF
TRBV19	16	TRBJ2-1	NA	TRBD2	TGTGCCAGTAGTATAGGCCGGCTAGCGGTGGACAATGAGCAGTTCTTC	CASSIGRLAVDNEQFF
TRBV10-3	15	TRBJ1-2	NA	NA	TGTGCCATCAGTGACAACGGCGGGGCAGGCTATGGCTACACCTTC	CAISDNGGAGYGYTF
TRBV11-2	17	TRBJ1-1	few	NA	TGTGCCAGCAGCTTAGTTAACAGGCCGGGGATAAACACTGAAGCTTTCTTT	CASSLVNRPGINTEAFF
TRBV20-1	15	TRBJ2-7	few	NA	TGCAGTGCGGGGTTTGATCGGGGGGCCTCCTACGAGCAGTACTTC	CSAGFDRGASYEQYF
TRBV10-3	14	TRBJ2-7	NA	NA	TGTGCCATCAGTGAGTCAATCGTATCCTACGAGCAGTACTTC	CAISESIVSYEQYF
TRBV7-8	18	TRBJ2-6	NA	TRBD1	TGTGCCAGCACCCCAGGGGGACAGGGGCCCTCTGGGGCCAACGTCCTGACTTTC	CASTPGGQGPSGANVLTF
TRBV5-1	12	TRBJ1-1	few	NA	TGCGCCAGCAGCTACCAGGGGAATGAAGCTTTCTTT	CASSYQGNEAFF
TRBV6-1	12	TRBJ2-4	few	NA	TGTGCCAGCAGTGAAGCGCGGACAGATCAGTACTTC	CASSEARTDQYF
TRBV6-2/TRBV6-3	15	TRBJ2-7	few	NA	TGTGCCAGCAGTTATCTCGGGGAGTTAACCTACGAGCAGTACTTC	CASSYLGELTYEQYF
TRBV12-3/TRBV12-4	14	TRBJ1-5	NA	TRBD1	TGTGCCAGCAGTCTGACAGGGGGCTTTCAGCCCCAGCATTTT	CASSLTGGFQPQHF
TRBV27	15	TRBJ1-1	many	NA	TGTGCCAGCAGTTTATACGGGGTGGGGAACACTGAAGCTTTCTTT	CASSLYGVGNTEAFF
TRBV11-2	16	TRBJ1-1	many	NA	TGTGCCAGCAGCTTCAGCCCCCCGACACTTAACACTGAAGCTTTCTTT	CASSFSPPTLNTEAFF
TRBV5-4	14	TRBJ2-1	NA	NA	TGTGCCAGCAACTTGGGGGAGTCCTACAATGAGCAGTTCTTC	CASNLGESYNEQFF
TRBV7-9	16	TRBJ1-6	many	NA	TGTGCCAGCAGCTTAGCAGAACGGCGGTATAATTCACCCCTCCACTTT	CASSLAERRYNSPLHF
TRBV27	14	TRBJ1-1	few	NA	TGTGCCAGCAGTTTCTCCCCAGAGGACACTGAAGCTTTCTTT	CASSFSPEDTEAFF
TRBV20-1	15	TRBJ1-1	many	NA	TGCAGTGCAAACTCCTATAAAACAGGGAACACTGAAGCTTTCTTT	CSANSYKTGNTEAFF
TRBV18	12	TRBJ2-3	many	NA	TGTGCCAGCTCACCAGAACGGGACCGGCAGTATTTT	CASSPERDRQYF
TRBV7-9	21	TRBJ2-1	few	TRBD2	TGTGCCAGCAGCCATTCCCCGGGACTAGCGGGGGGGAGGAGCTCCTACAATGAGCAGTTCTTC	CASSHSPGLAGGRSSYNEQFF
TRBV12-5	15	TRBJ2-5	NA	NA	TGTGCTAGTGGTCCCGGGCGGGCAGTCCAAGAGACCCAGTACTTC	CASGPGRAVQETQYF
TRBV6-6	11	TRBJ2-7	few	NA	TGTGCCAGCACCGAAGGGGGCGAGCAGTACTTC	CASTEGGEQYF
TRBV20-1	16	TRBJ2-1	many	TRBD2	TGCAGTGCTCCCCAACTAGCGGGAGTATCTTTAAATGAGCAGTTCTTC	CSAPQLAGVSLNEQFF
TRBV15	16	TRBJ2-3	few	TRBD1	TGTGCCACCAGCCCCACGGGGGGACAGGGCCCAGATACGCAGTATTTT	CATSPTGGQGPDTQYF
TRBV12-3/TRBV12-4	16	TRBJ2-1	few	TRBD1	TGTGCCAGCAGTCCTCACAGGGGTATCATTTACAATGAGCAGTTCTTC	CASSPHRGIIYNEQFF
TRBV7-8	14	TRBJ2-2	many	TRBD1	TGTGCCGACAGGGGGTATCTTGACACCGGGGAGCTGTTTTTT	CADRGYLDTGELFF